The 6 T cell receptor beta chains reported below all come from one sample, sequenced in a study of T cell clonotyping in hematopoietic cell transplantation. Described time point: recipient sample about 28 days before transplant, after cytoreduction. Libraries were prepared by immunoSEQ multiplex PCR; TCRdb keeps only in-frame clonotypes and omits some of them. The table shows 30,000 to 40,000 clones, with 95% occurring only once. The starting material was peripheral blood mononuclear cells, obtained before stem cell transplant. The receptors were gathered from a man aged 40-50 years with chronic myeloid leukemia. Some clones in this sample may be carry-over from other donors' samples.

This chain connects TRBV9 to TRBJ1-3; no clear D gene. V dropped 4 bases and J dropped 0 bases, with 17 bases sitting between them. This CDR3 is built from 17 residues. Germline V gene sequence: CDR1 SGDLS, CDR2 YYNGEE. The CDR3 sequence is CASSLEPHRASGNTIYF. DNA of the CDR3: TGTGCCAGCAGCCTCGAACCACATCGGGCCTCTGGAAACACCATATATTTT.

CDR3 protein: CASSLDRDTQYF. The CDR3 DNA follows: TGCGCCAGCAGCCTAGACCGAGATACGCAGTATTTT. V usage is TRBV5-1 and J usage is TRBJ2-3; the D is unclear. Germline lookup yields CDR1 SGHRS and CDR2 YFSETQ. V was cut by 4 bases and J by 5 bases, with 8 bases left in between. CDR3 size: 12 residues.

V usage is TRBV30 and J usage is TRBJ2-5; D gene uncertain. Between the trimmed V and J ends, which lost 2 bases and 5 bases, there was a span of 9 bases. CDR1 GTSNPN and CDR2 SVGIG come from the germline V gene (reference sequence). The CDR3 sequence is 12 residues long. Here the CDR3 DNA reads TGTGCCTGGAGTTTGGGGTTGGAGACCCAGTACTTC. Residues: CAWSLGLETQYF.

Only one count was recorded for this clone. This CDR3 is CASSPLEVNTEAFF. CDR3 DNA: TGTGCCAGCAGCCCCCTGGAGGTGAACACTGAAGCTTTCTTT. The chain carries TRBV9 and TRBJ1-1; no reliable D call. V was shortened by 4 bases and J by 0 bases, with 10 bases between the two germline ends. The CDR3 is made up of 14 amino acids. In germline, CDR1 is SGDLS, CDR2 YYNGEE.

This clone has a single count. The genes are TRBV5-6 and TRBJ2-2, with D unresolved. This CDR3 is built from 14 residues. V was pared by 5 bases and J by 2 bases, with 10 bases between. Germline assignment: CDR1 SGHDT and CDR2 YYEEEE. DNA for the CDR3: TGTGCCAGCAGTTACGGACCCAACACCGGGGAGCTGTTTTTT. Its translation is CASSYGPNTGELFF.

The chain combines TRBV7-2 with TRBJ2-1; TRBD2 is a possible D gene (7 bases). V shed 7 bases and J shed 7 bases, with 23 bases lying between them. CDR3 length equals 16 residues. Per the germline V gene, CDR1 is SGHTA and CDR2 is FQGNSA. CDR3 residues: CASTRGGGGGKNEQFF. The CDR3 nucleotides are TGTGCCAGCACCCGGGGAGGGGGTGGGGGAAAGAATGAGCAGTTCTTC.